This T cell receptor beta chain was recorded in a study of spatial heterogeneity in lung cancer. Study as a whole: Consistent detection of more beta-chain than alpha-chain sequences was observed.

TCRdb processed the 5' RACE reads anew with MiXCR; each CDR3 protein has one entry. The table has over 2,000 distinct CDR3 sequences, 10% to 15% seen once; the top ten hold approximately 22%. Indicated time point: sample taken at primary tumor resection. This clonotype counts as medium-sized. The TCR originated in a female donor with early-stage non-small cell lung cancer. The sample was normal lung tissue next to the tumor, taken at surgery.

CDR3 DNA sequence: TGTGCCAGCAGCTTGTTTTCGGGGTTGGCGGGGAGCACAGATACGCAGTATTTT. It translates to CASSLFSGLAGSTDTQYF. The rearrangement links TRBV5-8 to TRBJ2-3, with D perhaps matching TRBD2 (6 bases). The CDR3 has 18 amino acids. Germline V gene sequence: CDR1 SGHTS, CDR2 YDEGEE. Trimming took 1 base from V and 0 from J, leaving 18 bases between them.